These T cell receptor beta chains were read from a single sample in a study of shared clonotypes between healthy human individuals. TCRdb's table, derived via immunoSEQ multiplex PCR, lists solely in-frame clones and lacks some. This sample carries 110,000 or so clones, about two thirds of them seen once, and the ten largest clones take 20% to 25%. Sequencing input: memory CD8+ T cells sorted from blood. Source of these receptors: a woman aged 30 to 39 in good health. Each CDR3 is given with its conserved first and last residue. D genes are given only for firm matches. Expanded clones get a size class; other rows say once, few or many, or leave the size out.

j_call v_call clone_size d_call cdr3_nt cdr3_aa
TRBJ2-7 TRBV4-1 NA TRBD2 TGCGCCAGCAGCCTAGGGACTAGCGGCGTCTACGAGCAGTACTTC CASSLGTSGVYEQYF
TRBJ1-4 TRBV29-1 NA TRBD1 TGCAGCGTTGAATTGACAGGGTTAAGGGAAAAACTGTTTTTT CSVELTGLREKLFF
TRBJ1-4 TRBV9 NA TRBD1 TGTGCCAGCAGCGCATTACCCTTGACAGGGGGACCAAATGAAAAACTGTTTTTT CASSALPLTGGPNEKLFF
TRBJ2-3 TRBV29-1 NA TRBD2 TGCAGCGTTGGGGGGATACTAGCGGGAGGGCCTGATCACACAGATACGCAGTATTTT CSVGGILAGGPDHTDTQYF
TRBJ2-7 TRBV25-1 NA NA TGTGCCAGCAGTGAAGGAGAAGGGACAGACGGGAGCTACGAGCAGTACTTC CASSEGEGTDGSYEQYF
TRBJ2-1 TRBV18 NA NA TGTGCCAGCTCCTCTACTAGCCGCCACAATGAGCAGTTCTTC CASSSTSRHNEQFF
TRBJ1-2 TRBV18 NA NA TGTGCCAGCTCACACACCCTGCGTATCGGGACTTCCCCACAAATTCCTAACTATGGCTACACCTTC CASSHTLRIGTSPQIPNYGYTF
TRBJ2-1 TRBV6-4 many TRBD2 TGTGCCAGCAGTGACGCGGGAGGGGGGAATGAGCAGTTCTTC CASSDAGGGNEQFF
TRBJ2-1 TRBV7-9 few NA TGTGCCAGCAGCCCGAGAGGGGGGAGCACCTACAATGAGCAGTTCTTC CASSPRGGSTYNEQFF
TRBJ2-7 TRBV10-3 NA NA TGTGCCATCAGTGATCCTCTGCGGGACGAGCAGTACTTC CAISDPLRDEQYF
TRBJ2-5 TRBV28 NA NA TGTGCCAGCAGTTTATGGGGGCCCCCTGGGGGGCAAGAGACCCAGTACTTC CASSLWGPPGGQETQYF
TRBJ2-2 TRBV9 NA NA TGTGCCAGCAGCGGAATTGTCCGTGAAGGCGGGGAGCTGTTTTTT CASSGIVREGGELFF
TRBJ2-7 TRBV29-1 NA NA TGCAGCGTGGGGACCCTCTACAGCGAGCAGTACTTC CSVGTLYSEQYF
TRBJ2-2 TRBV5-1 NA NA TGCGCCAGCAGTAACGCCGAAATCACCGGGGAGCTGTTTTTT CASSNAEITGELFF
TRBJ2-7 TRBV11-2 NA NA TGTGCCAGCAGCACGTACGAGCAGTACTTC CASSTYEQYF
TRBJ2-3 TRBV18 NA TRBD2 TGTGCCAGCTCAGGGACTAGCGGGAGTAGGGGCACAGATACGCAGTATTTT CASSGTSGSRGTDTQYF
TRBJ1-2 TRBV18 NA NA TGTGCCAGCTCACCAACGGGGTATGGCTACACCTTC CASSPTGYGYTF
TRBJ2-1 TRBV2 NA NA TGTGCCAGCAGTGGGAGACTAGTCGAGAATGAGCAGTTCTTC CASSGRLVENEQFF
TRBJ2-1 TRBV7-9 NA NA TGTGCCAGCAGCCGGCGGTCGCTGAGCTCCTACAATGAGCAGTTCTTC CASSRRSLSSYNEQFF
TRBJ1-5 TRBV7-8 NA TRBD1 TGTGCCAGCAGCTTAGGTCCCCGGACAGGGGGCAATCAGCCCCAGCATTTT CASSLGPRTGGNQPQHF
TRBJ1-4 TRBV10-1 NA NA TGCGCCACCCTGTCGGGGGATGAAAAACTGTTTTTT CATLSGDEKLFF
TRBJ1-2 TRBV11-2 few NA TGTGCCAGCAGCTGGGCGGGGGGAACCTATGGCTACACCTTC CASSWAGGTYGYTF
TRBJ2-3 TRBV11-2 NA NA TGTGCCAGCAGCCCTCTTGCGGGTGGGCTAACTACGCAGTATTTT CASSPLAGGLTTQYF
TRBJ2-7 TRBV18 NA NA TGTGCCAGCTCACCACCCGGATCCTACGAGCAGTACTTC CASSPPGSYEQYF
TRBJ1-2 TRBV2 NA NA TGTGCCAGCAGTGATTTTATCGTTGGCGACTATAACTATGGCTACACCTTC CASSDFIVGDYNYGYTF
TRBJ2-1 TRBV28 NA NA TGTGCCAGCGAGTCGACCTACAATGAGCAGTTCTTC CASESTYNEQFF
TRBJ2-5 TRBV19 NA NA TGTGCCAGTAGTACGGGTCGACTCAGGGGAGAGACCCAGTACTTC CASSTGRLRGETQYF
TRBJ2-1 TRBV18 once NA TGTGCCAGCTCCCCAAATAACAATGAGCAGTTCTTC CASSPNNNEQFF
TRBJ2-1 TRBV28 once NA TGTGCCAGCAGTTTTGGCCAAGAACTAGTCAGCTCCTACAATGAGCAGTTCTTC CASSFGQELVSSYNEQFF
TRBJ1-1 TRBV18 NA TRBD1 TGTGCCAGCTCACCGAGACAGGGGGCGAATTTAGGTGCTTTCTTT CASSPRQGANLGAFF
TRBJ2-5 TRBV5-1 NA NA TGCGCCAGCAGCTTGGAGGGACTGGGCATCGAGACCCAGTACTTC CASSLEGLGIETQYF
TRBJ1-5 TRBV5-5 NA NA TGTGCCAGCAGCTTGGGTGTTAGCAATCAGCCCCAGCATTTT CASSLGVSNQPQHF
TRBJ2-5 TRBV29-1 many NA TGCAGCATAGCAACCGGGACGCAAGAGACCCAGTACTTC CSIATGTQETQYF
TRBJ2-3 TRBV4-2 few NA TGTGCCAGCAGCCAAGAAAGAAGCGGGAGCACAGATACGCAGTATTTT CASSQERSGSTDTQYF
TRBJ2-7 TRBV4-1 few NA TGCGCCAGCAGCCAAGAAGCACAGGCTAGGGGCTACGAGCAGTACTTC CASSQEAQARGYEQYF
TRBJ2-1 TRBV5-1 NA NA TGCGCCAGCAGCTTGGCTTACGGGGGCGATGAGCAGTTCTTC CASSLAYGGDEQFF
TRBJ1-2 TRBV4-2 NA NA TGTGCCAGCAGCCCCCTTTTGGGGGCGAACTATGGCTACACCTTC CASSPLLGANYGYTF
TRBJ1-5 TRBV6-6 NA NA TGTGCCAGCAGTTACCTGTTCGGTCAGCCCCAGCATTTT CASSYLFGQPQHF
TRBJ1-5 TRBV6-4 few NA TGTGCCAGCAGTGAGGCCGGAAACAATCAGCCCCAGCATTTT CASSEAGNNQPQHF
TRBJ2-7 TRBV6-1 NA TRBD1 TGTGCCAGCTGCATAGACCCGGGACAGAACTACGAGCAGTACTTC CASCIDPGQNYEQYF
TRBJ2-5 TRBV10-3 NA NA TGTGCCATCAGTACGAACAGAGCCGAGTCTGCCATTAAAGAGACCCAGTACTTC CAISTNRAESAIKETQYF